This passage covers 28 T cell receptor beta chains from one sample sequenced in a study of blood T cells in healthy people across ages (dated by TCRdb to the mid-2010s). Libraries came from 5' RACE. TCRdb lists the instrument as Illumina HiSeq 2500. A second PCR of about 6 to 11 cycles was performed with a sample-barcoded 5' primer and a J-beta primer mix. TCRdb trimmed public reads at Q25 via fastp, called clones via MiXCR and kept in-frame beta chains. CDR3 protein sequences are deduplicated, and each keeps its most common genes and DNA. The sample data list 550,000 to 750,000 distinct CDR3 sequences, and over 20% of these were observed just once. The leading ten clones occupy 3% to 4.5% of the sample. The sequencing sample was made of blood. These receptors all come from a man between 65 and 85 years old in good health.

The gene calls are TRBV30 and TRBJ2-1; D may be TRBD1 or TRBD2 (5 bases each). The V gene's germline CDR1 is GTSNPN and CDR2 SVGIG (reference sequence). CDR3 length: 13 residues. Trimming left V 4 bases short and J 5 bases short, with 12 bases between. Written as DNA, the CDR3 is TGTGCCTGGAACCTGGGGACCCACAATGAGCAGTTCTTC. Protein: CAWNLGTHNEQFF.

The genes are TRBV19 and TRBJ2-5, with 10 bases that match TRBD2. Looked up from germline, CDR1 is LNHDA and CDR2 is SQIVND (reference sequence). V gave up 5 bases and J gave up 3 bases; unmatched junction bases: 6. The CDR3 contains 15 residues. For the CDR3, the DNA is TGTGCCAGTAGTCCTTGGACTAGCGGAAAAGAGACCCAGTACTTC. As protein: CASSPWTSGKETQYF.

The chain recombines TRBV20-1 with TRBJ1-4; a weak D match, TRBD1 (5 bases). Per germline, CDR1 DFQATT and CDR2 SNEGSKA (reference sequence). The CDR3 sequence is 15 residues long. Trimming left V 0 bases short and J 5 bases short, with 13 bases between. The CDR3 nucleotides read TGCAGTGCTAGAGATTTCTCAGGGTTCAATGAAAAACTGTTTTTT. This translates into CSARDFSGFNEKLFF.

The chain couples TRBV12-3 or TRBV12-4 to TRBJ1-6; the D gene is possibly TRBD1 (5 bases). This CDR3 comprises 14 residues. Trimming left V 8 bases short and J 5 bases short, with 13 bases between. CDR3 sequence: CASARDVDNSPLHF. CDR3 DNA: TGTGCCAGCGCCCGGGACGTAGATAATTCACCCCTCCACTTT.

This sequence joins TRBV12-3 or TRBV12-4 and TRBJ2-7, with D perhaps matching TRBD1 (6 bases). The CDR3 runs to 14 residues. With 3 bases removed from V and 0 bases from J, the gap between germline ends came to 9 bases. CDR3 sequence: CASSFQGSSYEQYF. DNA of the CDR3: TGTGCCAGCAGTTTCCAGGGGAGCTCCTACGAGCAGTACTTC.

This clonotype was picked up many times. V is TRBV28 and J is TRBJ2-3; the D is unclear. The germline gives CDR1 MDHEN, CDR2 SYDVKM. This CDR3 spans 12 amino acids. With 8 bases removed from V and 3 bases from J, the gap between germline ends came to 9 bases. CDR3 DNA sequence: TGTGCCAGCTCCACGTTGACAGATACGCAGTATTTT. Its protein product is CASSTLTDTQYF.

This clonotype has ten or more counts. V and J are TRBV4-1 and TRBJ1-2; no reliable D call. This CDR3 is built from 17 residues. The germline CDR1 and CDR2 sequences are MGHRA and YSYEKL. The V end lost 1 base, the J end lost 4 bases, and 19 bases lay between the germline ends. The CDR3 is CASSQATTAVGFYGYTF. CDR3 DNA sequence: TGCGCCAGCAGCCAAGCCACCACGGCAGTAGGGTTCTATGGCTACACCTTC.

A few counts support this clonotype. The gene calls are TRBV2 and TRBJ2-3; 8 nucleotides match TRBD1. V dropped 5 bases and J dropped 0; count of bases not matched to a gene: 4. Germline V gene sequence: CDR1 SNHLY, CDR2 FYNNEI. The CDR3 has 15 residues. CDR3 protein: CASSTNRGSTDTQYF. DNA for the CDR3: TGTGCCAGCAGTACTAACAGGGGGAGCACAGATACGCAGTATTTT.

This clonotype showed up just a few times. The chain combines TRBV29-1 with TRBJ1-1; no definite D call. Germline CDR1 is SQVTM and CDR2 is ANQGSEA. With 6 bases removed from V and 0 bases from J, the gap between germline ends came to 11 bases. The CDR3 spans 13 residues. The CDR3: CSVGFGLNTEAFF. CDR3 coding DNA: TGCAGCGTCGGTTTCGGGCTGAACACTGAAGCTTTCTTT.

This clonotype was observed at least ten times. The chain joins TRBV4-1 to TRBJ2-1; TRBD2 agrees at 14 bases. The CDR3 consists of 15 residues. Germline-derived CDR1 and CDR2 are MGHRA and YSYEKL. J lost 9 bases, V lost 4 bases, and 5 bases had no gene match. The CDR3 loop is CASSRGLAGGFEQFF. The CDR3 DNA is TGCGCCAGCAGCCGCGGACTAGCGGGAGGATTTGAGCAGTTCTTC.

A few counts support this clonotype. This chain's CDR3 is CASSPQATDATQYF. CDR3 nucleotide sequence: TGTGCCAGCTCACCTCAAGCCACAGATGCTACGCAGTATTTT. The rearrangement links TRBV18 to TRBJ2-3; D not resolved. The CDR3 is 14 residues long. Germline V gives CDR1 KGHSH, CDR2 LQKENI. Trimming took off 3 bases at V and 8 bases at J, with 15 bases between the two ends.

The chain has TRBV11-2 and TRBJ2-7; D gene ambiguous. The CDR3 has 15 residues. The V end was cut by 1 base, the J end by 2 bases, with 12 bases between. Germline loops: CDR1 SGHAT, CDR2 FQNNGV. The CDR3 loop reads CASSLGQPSAYEQYF. CDR3 coding DNA: TGTGCCAGCAGCTTAGGCCAGCCATCTGCCTACGAGCAGTACTTC.

This clonotype was seen only a few times. This sequence joins TRBV5-5 and TRBJ1-5, with TRBD1 matching over 7 bases. CDR1 is SGHKS, CDR2 YYEKEE, per germline (reference sequence). CDR3 length: 14 residues. Trimming removed 2 bases from V and 5 bases from J; junction bases left unmatched: 4. The CDR3 bases are TGTGCCAGCAGCTTCCCAGGGGGGGATCAGCCCCAGCATTTT. This sequence encodes CASSFPGGDQPQHF.

This clonotype has just a few counts. The J gene is TRBJ1-5, the V gene TRBV5-1, with D unresolved. Germline assignment: CDR1 SGHRS and CDR2 YFSETQ. The ends were cut back, 2 bases at V and 2 bases at J, with 11 bases in the middle. This CDR3 spans 15 amino acids. The CDR3 region has the DNA TGCGCCAGCAGCTTCGCGGGAGAGGGCAATCAGCCCCAGCATTTT. It specifies CASSFAGEGNQPQHF.

The V and J genes are TRBV20-1 and TRBJ2-3, with D maybe TRBD1 (5 bases). Germline assignment: CDR1 DFQATT and CDR2 SNEGSKA (reference sequence). The CDR3 sequence is 14 residues long. Trimming cost V 0 bases and J 0 bases, with 7 bases left between them. The CDR3 spells CSARDQGSTDTQYF. CDR3 nucleotides: TGCAGTGCTAGAGATCAGGGTAGCACAGATACGCAGTATTTT.

This clonotype was counted between two and nine times. The chain couples TRBV3-1 to TRBJ2-7; no clear D. The CDR3 spans 13 residues. Germline V lookup: CDR1 LGHDT, CDR2 YNNKEL (reference sequence). V shed 2 bases and J shed 0 bases, with 5 bases lying between them. This CDR3 reads CASSQMSSYEQYF. The CDR3 DNA reads as TGTGCCAGCAGCCAAATGAGCTCCTACGAGCAGTACTTC.

V gene TRBV7-3 combines with J gene TRBJ2-5; D uncertain. The germline V gene encodes CDR1 SGHTA and CDR2 FQGTGA. V lost 0 bases, J lost 7 bases, and 12 bases lay in between. The CDR3 consists of 14 residues. In DNA form, the CDR3 reads TGTGCCAGCAGCTTAACGGGCGGTGTAAGGACCCAGTACTTC. This codes for CASSLTGGVRTQYF.

Only a few counts were recorded for this clonotype. The CDR3 loop is CASSSRTAYEQYF. The CDR3 coding sequence is TGTGCCAGCAGCTCCCGGACAGCTTACGAGCAGTACTTC. V usage is TRBV7-2 and J usage is TRBJ2-7, with D possibly matching TRBD1 (6 bases). Germline V gives CDR1 SGHTA, CDR2 FQGNSA. Trimming took 4 bases from V and 4 from J, leaving 11 bases between them. This CDR3 contains 13 residues.

The rearrangement joins TRBV7-9 to TRBJ2-7; D unclear. The V gene lost 4 bases and the J gene lost 6 bases, with 16 bases spanning the gap. Germline V gene data show CDR1 as SEHNR and CDR2 as FQNEAQ (reference sequence). CDR3 size: 14 residues. CDR3 sequence (DNA): TGTGCCAGCAGCTCGGACCCGTTCAAGGGCGAGCAGTACTTC. Residues: CASSSDPFKGEQYF. The whole variable domain, remainder taken from reference TRBV7-9 and TRBJ2-7, is DTGVSQNPRHKITKRGQNVTFRCDPISEHNRLYWYRQTLGQGPEFLTYFQNEAQLEKSRLLSDRFSAERPKGSFSTLEIQRTEQGDSAMYLCASSSDPFKGEQYFGPGTRLTVT.

The J gene is TRBJ2-5, the V gene TRBV13, with D possibly TRBD2 on 6 matching bases. This CDR3 has 16 residues. Trimming shortened V by 5 bases and J by 1 base, and 17 bases separated the two germline ends. Germline CDR1 PRHDT, CDR2 FYEKMQ (reference sequence). The CDR3 sequence is CASSLWDFRSQETQYF. The CDR3 DNA sequence: TGTGCCAGCAGCCTATGGGACTTTAGATCCCAAGAGACCCAGTACTTC.

CDR3 region: CASSYGTGWNEQFF. The CDR3 region has the DNA TGTGCCAGCAGCTACGGGACAGGGTGGAATGAGCAGTTCTTC. V and J are TRBV14 and TRBJ2-1; TRBD1 matches 9 bases. V was clipped by 5 bases and J by 7 bases; unmatched bases: 6. Per the germline V gene, CDR1 is SGHDN and CDR2 is FVKESK. The length of the CDR3 is 14 residues.

V and J are TRBV20-1 and TRBJ2-5, with a possible D match to TRBD1 (6 bases). V dropped 3 bases and J dropped 11 bases, with 19 bases sitting between them. This CDR3 is 13 amino acids long. CDR1 and CDR2 (germline): DFQATT, SNEGSKA (reference sequence). The CDR3 sequence is CSASWDTTLGQYF. The DNA for the CDR3 is TGCAGTGCTAGCTGGGACACCACCCTTGGGCAGTACTTC.

The table lists this clonotype with a few counts. The chain employs TRBV20-1 and TRBJ2-7, with 7 bases lining up with TRBD2. Unmatched junction bases numbered 3, after V lost 4 bases and J lost 0 bases. The germline V gene encodes CDR1 DFQATT and CDR2 SNEGSKA (reference sequence). CDR3 length: 13 residues. This CDR3 reads CSANGGNSYEQYF. The CDR3 DNA reads TGCAGTGCTAACGGGGGGAACTCCTACGAGCAGTACTTC.

The gene calls are TRBV12-5 and TRBJ2-1, with D possibly TRBD2 on 5 matching bases. Germline assignment: CDR1 LGHNT and CDR2 FRNRAP. The CDR3 spans 16 residues. V was pared by 0 bases and J by 3 bases, with 12 bases between. Here the CDR3 DNA reads TGTGCTAGTGGTTTGGTATTGGACTCATTCTACAATGAGCAGTTCTTC. As protein: CASGLVLDSFYNEQFF.

V and J are TRBV5-4 and TRBJ2-5; 7 bases are shared with TRBD1. J gave up 5 bases and V 4 bases, and 8 bases lay outside the gene matches. The length of the CDR3 is 14 residues. Germline V gene data show CDR1 as SGHNT and CDR2 as YYREEE (reference sequence). CDR3 sequence (DNA): TGTGCCAGCAGCCCAAAAACAGGGGACGAGACCCAGTACTTC. Translating it yields CASSPKTGDETQYF.

The chain combines TRBV20-1 with TRBJ2-5, with 7 bases lining up with TRBD1. The V segment lost 1 base and the J segment 4 bases; nucleotides outside the gene matches: 9. This CDR3 comprises 15 residues. The V gene's germline CDR1 is DFQATT and CDR2 SNEGSKA (reference sequence). This CDR3 is CSARVGQVAGETQYF. The CDR3 DNA reads TGCAGTGCTAGAGTAGGACAGGTGGCAGGAGAGACCCAGTACTTC.

V and J are TRBV20-1 and TRBJ2-3; 9 nucleotides line up with TRBD1. This CDR3 is built from 14 residues. V lost 6 bases to trimming and J lost 3 bases; unmatched junction nucleotides: 7. Germline V lookup: CDR1 DFQATT, CDR2 SNEGSKA (reference sequence). The CDR3 bases are TGCAGTGCACATCCGACAGGGGGGACAGATACGCAGTATTTT. It translates to CSAHPTGGTDTQYF.

This clonotype appeared many times. The rearrangement uses TRBV3-1 and TRBJ1-2; 7 positions match TRBD1. Per the germline V gene, CDR1 is LGHDT and CDR2 is YNNKEL (reference sequence). V lost 4 bases and J lost 7; bases outside the gene matches: 9. The CDR3 runs 14 residues. CDR3 in DNA: TGTGCCAGCAGCCGACAGGGAAATCCCTCTGGCTACACCTTC. Amino acids: CASSRQGNPSGYTF. Drawing the rest from reference TRBV3-1 and TRBJ1-2, the complete variable domain is DTAVSQTPKYLVTQMGNDKSIKCEQNLGHDTMYWYKQDSKKFLKIMFSYNNKELIINETVPNRFSPKSPDKAHLNLHINSLELGDSAVYFCASSRQGNPSGYTFGSGTRLTVV.